The source of this TCR beta chain is a study of cytomegalovirus exposure and HLA in healthy donors. PCR involved 60 Vbeta and 13 Jbeta primers. Original methodology: A follow-up analysis tallied 86 million or so unique TCR beta chains, approximately 11 million shared. The assay was immunoSEQ multiplex PCR, and TCRdb's table has in-frame clones only and misses some. V and J calls and clone size follow that table, whereas D and trimming were derived from the DNA. The profile shows 130,000 or so clones, 88% of them singletons. Trimming took 3 bases from V and 0 from J; bases not matched to a gene: 6. The CDR3 sequence is 16 residues long. Per the germline V gene, CDR1 is MNHEY and CDR2 is SVGAGI. Study outcomes and limitations: With high specificity and sensitivity, the classifier reportedly diagnosed cytomegalovirus status.

Regarding this clone: Its antigen is as yet unknown.

Sequenced material: PBMCs. The chain has TRBV6-5 and TRBJ1-2; 8 bases map to TRBD1. This TCR was sampled from a woman aged 35 to 49 in good health and CMV-seronegative. CDR3 loop: CASSYTRTGSNYGYTF. DNA of the CDR3: TGTGCCAGCAGTTATACCCGGACAGGGTCTAACTATGGCTACACCTTC.